These 23 T cell receptor beta chains came from one sample sequenced in a study of blood T cell repertoires in COVID-19 (dated by TCRdb to 2020 to 2022). Library generation was performed with the immunoSEQ multiplex PCR assay. The source is immuneACCESS, and TCRdb retained only in-frame sequences with V and J called. Part of the clones is not carried over; for the studies checked, unresolved V genes explain less than half of this, and the remainder is unexplained. The sample records 150,000 to 200,000 clones, about 80% of which are singletons. The ten biggest clones cover 22% of the sample. Sequenced: peripheral blood. Receptor source: an elderly woman with acute or convalescent COVID-19.

The rearrangement links TRBV4-1 to TRBJ2-3; D may be TRBD1 (5 bases). From germline, CDR1 is MGHRA and CDR2 YSYEKL. The ends were cut back, 1 base at V and 6 bases at J, with 17 bases in the middle. This CDR3 has 16 residues. CDR3 sequence reads: CASSQAWPPQGDTQYF. In DNA, the CDR3 is TGCGCCAGCAGCCAAGCATGGCCCCCTCAGGGCGATACGCAGTATTTT.

The chain uses TRBV6-2 or TRBV6-3 and TRBJ2-7; TRBD1 matches at 7 bases. J gave up 8 bases and V 5 bases, and 6 bases lay outside the gene matches. Looked up from germline, CDR1 is MNHEY and CDR2 is SVGEGT. This CDR3 is built from 12 residues. The CDR3 sequence: CASSDRQGQQYF. CDR3 coding DNA: TGTGCCAGCAGTGATCGACAGGGCCAGCAGTACTTC.

The V and J genes are TRBV19 and TRBJ2-1; D uncertain. The CDR3 length is 12 residues. Germline V gene data show CDR1 as LNHDA and CDR2 as SQIVND (reference sequence). V was pared by 4 bases and J by 2 bases, with 3 bases between. DNA for the CDR3: TGTGCCAGTAGTACAGCCTACAATGAGCAGTTCTTC. Translating it yields CASSTAYNEQFF.

The CDR3 sequence: CASSVTGAGYGYTF. The CDR3 bases are TGTGCCAGCAGTGTAACAGGGGCAGGCTATGGCTACACCTTC. The chain joins TRBV2 to TRBJ1-2; 7 bases map to TRBD1. The CDR3 is 14 residues long. Losses at the gene ends were 4 bases for V and 4 bases for J; bases not matched to a gene: 6. Germline CDR1 is SNHLY and CDR2 is FYNNEI.

V usage is TRBV9 and J usage is TRBJ2-7, with TRBD1 matching 9 bases. V shed 3 bases, J shed 2 bases, and the junction held 3 bases outside the gene matches. This CDR3 contains 14 residues. In germline, CDR1 is SGDLS, CDR2 YYNGEE. The CDR3 nucleotides are TGTGCCAGCAGCGCCGGGACAGGGACCTACGAGCAGTACTTC. It codes for CASSAGTGTYEQYF.

In the case of this clone: The same CDR3 also results from other DNA sequences found in this sample. The genes are TRBV12-3 or TRBV12-4 and TRBJ1-2; TRBD1 matches at 8 bases. V shed 5 bases and J 5 bases; nucleotides not matched to a gene: 4. The CDR3 extends over 13 amino acids. CDR3 nucleotides: TGTGCCAGCAGTCCCACAGGGGGGTATGGCTACACCTTC. Residues: CASSPTGGYGYTF.

The chain links TRBV6-2 or TRBV6-3 to TRBJ2-1; possible D gene TRBD2, 5 bases. In germline, CDR1 is MNHEY, CDR2 SVGEGT. Trimming shortened V by 0 bases and J by 3 bases, and 12 bases separated the two germline ends. This CDR3 has 16 residues. CDR3 bases: TGTGCCAGCAGTTACTCGGCCCGGAGGTACTACAATGAGCAGTTCTTC. Translation gives CASSYSARRYYNEQFF.

This clone was seen a few times. The chain has TRBV27 and TRBJ1-5, with D tentatively TRBD1 (5 bases). Per the germline V gene, CDR1 is MNHEY and CDR2 is SMNVEV (reference sequence). V dropped 6 bases and J dropped 0 bases, with 18 bases sitting between them. The CDR3 contains 17 residues. The CDR3: CASRQGTHSYSNQPQHF. The CDR3 DNA is TGTGCCAGCAGGCAGGGTACCCACTCCTATAGCAATCAGCCCCAGCATTTT.

This clone has a single count. This CDR3 reads CSVEVRQGGYGYTF. DNA of the CDR3: TGCAGCGTTGAAGTGCGACAGGGGGGATATGGCTACACCTTC. The chain links TRBV29-1 to TRBJ1-2; TRBD1 agrees at 9 bases. The CDR3 spans 14 residues. The germline V gene has CDR1 SQVTM and CDR2 ANQGSEA. Trimming removed 1 base from V and 5 bases from J; junction bases left unmatched: 5.

This clone has just a few counts. This chain connects TRBV11-3 to TRBJ2-7; 10 bases are a match to TRBD1. With V trimmed by 3 bases and J by 5 bases, 4 bases remained unmatched. Germline V lookup: CDR1 SGHNT, CDR2 YENEEA. The CDR3 sequence is 14 residues long. CDR3 region: CASSFGTGEDEQYF. The CDR3 region has the DNA TGTGCCAGCAGCTTCGGGACAGGGGAGGACGAGCAGTACTTC.

The chain has TRBV19 and TRBJ2-4; 10 bases line up with TRBD2. In germline, CDR1 is LNHDA, CDR2 SQIVND (reference sequence). This CDR3 comprises 16 residues. The junction had 5 bases not matched to a gene; V was cut back by 5 bases and J by 1 base. The CDR3 reads CASSRLAGDAKNIQYF. The CDR3 coding sequence is TGTGCCAGTAGTCGCCTAGCGGGAGACGCCAAAAACATTCAGTACTTC.

This chain uses TRBV12-3 or TRBV12-4 with TRBJ2-1; D remains ambiguous. This CDR3 comprises 12 residues. Trimming took 4 bases from V and 5 from J, leaving 6 bases between them. CDR3 nucleotides: TGTGCCAGCAGTTCCGCTAACAATGAGCAGTTCTTC. It specifies CASSSANNEQFF.

This clone has only one observation. This sequence joins TRBV5-4 and TRBJ1-1; a weak D match, TRBD1 (6 bases). Germline V CDR1 and CDR2: SGHNT, YYREEE (reference sequence). Trimming shortened V by 4 bases and J by 3 bases, and 13 bases separated the two germline ends. The CDR3 runs 14 residues. The CDR3 loop reads CASSDRMRDTEAFF. Written as DNA, the CDR3 is TGTGCCAGCAGCGACAGGATGAGGGACACTGAAGCTTTCTTT.

This clone was counted once. This rearrangement joins TRBV6-5 to TRBJ2-1; D might be TRBD2 (6 bases). The ends were cut back, 2 bases at V and 11 bases at J, with 16 bases in the middle. CDR1 and CDR2 from the germline V gene are MNHEY and SVGAGI. The CDR3 runs 14 residues. The CDR3 sequence is CASSYDPGDWKQFF. The CDR3 coding sequence is TGTGCCAGCAGTTACGATCCCGGGGACTGGAAGCAGTTCTTC.

The chain links TRBV6-5 to TRBJ1-2, with D tentatively TRBD1 (6 bases). Germline lookup yields CDR1 MNHEY and CDR2 SVGAGI. This CDR3 contains 11 residues. Trimming stripped 6 bases from V and 5 bases from J, with 7 bases between. CDR3 amino acids: CASRDSYGYTF. In DNA, the CDR3 is TGTGCCAGCAGGGACAGTTATGGCTACACCTTC.

This clone appeared a few times. The chain uses TRBV28 and TRBJ1-6, with 8 bases fitting TRBD1. Trimming cost V 6 bases and J 10 bases; bases outside gene matches: 11. CDR3 length: 15 amino acids. In germline, CDR1 is MDHEN, CDR2 SYDVKM. As DNA, the CDR3 is TGTGCCAGCAGCAAACGGGCAGGGGGCTGGTCACCCCTCCACTTT. This translates into CASSKRAGGWSPLHF.

Points on this clone: This specimen includes other DNA sequences encoding the same CDR3. The chain employs TRBV9 and TRBJ1-3; D possibly corresponds to TRBD1 (6 bases). CDR3 length: 15 amino acids. V lost 2 bases, J lost 0 bases, and 9 bases lay in between. Germline V gene sequence: CDR1 SGDLS, CDR2 YYNGEE. CDR3 amino acids: CASSVGASSGNTIYF. CDR3 nucleotides: TGTGCCAGCAGCGTGGGGGCGAGCTCTGGAAACACCATATATTTT.

This clone appeared once. The J gene is TRBJ1-2, the V gene TRBV7-2; 8 bases line up with TRBD1. J lost 8 bases, V lost 2 bases, and 4 bases had no gene match. Germline CDR1 reads SGHTA; CDR2 reads FQGNSA. The CDR3 loop spans 13 amino acids. As DNA, the CDR3 is TGTGCCAGCAGCTTACAGGGGGCTAGGGGCTACACCTTC. Translation gives CASSLQGARGYTF.

This clone occurred a few times. The same CDR3 can be traced to other DNA sequences in this sample. The chain uses TRBV5-1 and TRBJ2-2, with 11 bases that match TRBD2. The trim removed 4 bases at V and 8 bases at J, leaving 10 bases unmatched. Germline-derived CDR1 and CDR2 are SGHRS and YFSETQ. The CDR3 covers 16 residues. CDR3 sequence reads: CASSPVVAGGTGELFF. CDR3 nucleotides: TGCGCCAGCAGCCCGGTTGTAGCGGGAGGGACGGGGGAGCTGTTTTTT. Using reference TRBV5-1 and TRBJ2-2 for the parts outside the CDR3, the full variable domain is KAGVTQTPRYLIKTRGQQVTLSCSPISGHRSVSWYQQTPGQGLQFLFEYFSETQRNKGNFPGRFSGRQFSNSRSEMNVSTLELGDSALYLCASSPVVAGGTGELFFGEGSRLTVL.

The CDR3 bases are TGTGCCAGCTCACCACTGCAGGAAGGCACCTACGAGCAGTACTTC. Residues: CASSPLQEGTYEQYF. This rearrangement joins TRBV18 to TRBJ2-7; D ambiguous. The germline V gene encodes CDR1 KGHSH and CDR2 LQKENI. Trimming left V 1 base short and J 2 bases short, with 12 bases between. This CDR3 is built from 15 residues.

The chain couples TRBV10-3 to TRBJ1-2; 8 positions agree with TRBD1. Germline V gene data show CDR1 as ENHRY and CDR2 as SYGVKD. Germline trimming cut 4 bases from V and 8 bases from J; bases unmatched to any gene: 15. The length of the CDR3 is 16 residues. The CDR3 sequence: CAISAATGDALLGYTF. CDR3 in DNA: TGTGCCATCAGTGCAGCGACAGGGGACGCTCTCTTGGGCTACACCTTC.

The rearrangement uses TRBV9 and TRBJ1-2; D may be TRBD1 (5 bases). V lost 0 bases, J lost 3 bases, and 12 bases lay in between. In germline, CDR1 is SGDLS, CDR2 YYNGEE. The CDR3 has 15 amino acids. The CDR3 protein is CASSVAGGFYYGYTF. DNA of the CDR3: TGTGCCAGCAGCGTAGCTGGGGGGTTTTACTATGGCTACACCTTC. Drawing the rest from reference TRBV9 and TRBJ1-2, the complete variable domain is DSGVTQTPKHLITATGQRVTLRCSPRSGDLSVYWYQQSLDQGLQFLIQYYNGEERAKGNILERFSAQQFPDLHSELNLSSLELGDSALYFCASSVAGGFYYGYTFGSGTRLTVV.

The chain joins TRBV5-6 to TRBJ2-2; weak D call: TRBD2 (6 bases). V was clipped by 4 bases and J by 1 base, with 11 bases between them. The CDR3 is 15 residues long. Germline V gives CDR1 SGHDT, CDR2 YYEEEE. CDR3 residues: CASSLTGVNTGELFF. DNA for the CDR3: TGTGCCAGCAGCCTGACGGGGGTGAACACCGGGGAGCTGTTTTTT.